A selection of T cell receptor beta chains follows, all from one sample in a study of T-cell memory formation after mild COVID-19. TCRdb re-derived calls from the 5' RACE reads in MiXCR, one entry per CDR3 protein. The table shows about 310,000 distinct CDR3 sequences, with approximately 16% occurring only once. Sample: PBMCs or a T cell subset sorted from them (not recorded which). These receptors were obtained from a man between 18 and 35 years old who had mild COVID-19 (a few samples of this study predate the infection). Cell type and time point are not known. Both conserved end residues are part of each CDR3. The D gene is left open where the match is weak. Clone size is given for some rows only: seen once, a few or many times, or a class if the clone is expanded.

>many|TRBV7-7|TRBJ2-1|11|TRBD2
CASSGGGEQFF
TGTGCCAGCAGCGGCGGGGGTGAGCAGTTCTTC
>-|TRBV3-1|TRBJ1-1|11|-
CASSQGTRTFF
TGTGCCAGCAGCCAGGGGACCCGAACTTTCTTT
>-|TRBV5-1|TRBJ2-1|16|TRBD2
CASSLATGLAYNEQFF
TGCGCCAGCAGCTTGGCTACGGGACTAGCCTACAATGAGCAGTTCTTC
>-|TRBV20-1|TRBJ2-1|14|TRBD1
CSARTGGGMNEQFF
TGCAGTGCCAGAACAGGGGGCGGTATGAATGAGCAGTTCTTC
>-|TRBV7-2|TRBJ1-3|14|-
CASSSMGAENTIYF
TGTGCCAGCAGCTCCATGGGGGCAGAAAACACCATATATTTT
>few|TRBV5-5|TRBJ1-1|13|TRBD1
CASGGRGLTEAFF
TGTGCCAGCGGGGGCAGGGGGCTCACTGAAGCTTTCTTT
>few|TRBV7-2|TRBJ1-2|15|TRBD1
CASSLGDRGLYGYTF
TGTGCCAGCAGCTTAGGGGACAGGGGGCTTTATGGCTACACCTTC
>-|TRBV29-1|TRBJ2-5|14|TRBD2
CSVEAGGRQETQYF
TGCAGCGTTGAAGCGGGGGGAAGACAAGAGACCCAGTACTTC
>-|TRBV6-5|TRBJ1-4|15|-
CASGFSGSTNEKLFF
TGTGCCAGCGGATTCTCCGGGTCAACTAATGAAAAACTGTTTTTT
>few|TRBV7-9|TRBJ2-4|18|-
CASSLGLQGNRAKNIQYF
TGTGCCAGCAGCTTAGGGTTACAGGGTAACAGAGCCAAAAACATTCAGTACTTC
>few|TRBV9|TRBJ2-7|13|-
CASSPPGLGEQYF
TGTGCCAGCAGCCCTCCCGGCTTGGGCGAGCAGTACTTC
>-|TRBV6-1|TRBJ1-5|18|TRBD1
CASRRSFSGTGGNQPQHF
TGTGCCAGCAGACGTTCCTTCTCCGGGACAGGGGGCAATCAGCCCCAGCATTTT
>-|TRBV7-2|TRBJ2-5|13|-
CASSHRVEETQYF
TGTGCCAGCAGCCACAGGGTGGAAGAGACCCAGTACTTC
>few|TRBV7-2|TRBJ1-1|15|-
CASSLTSGGITEAFF
TGTGCCAGCAGCTTAACCTCCGGGGGAATCACTGAAGCTTTCTTT
>-|TRBV4-2|TRBJ1-5|14|TRBD1
CASSPDRGHQPQHF
TGTGCCAGCAGCCCCGACAGGGGGCATCAGCCCCAGCATTTT
>-|TRBV20-1|TRBJ2-2|15|-
CSARLSGLHTGELFF
TGCAGTGCTAGACTCTCAGGGTTGCACACCGGGGAGCTGTTTTTT
>once|TRBV6-2/TRBV6-3|TRBJ1-1|14|-
CAIQGGGRDTEAFF
TGTGCCATCCAGGGAGGGGGACGGGACACTGAAGCTTTCTTT
>many|TRBV27|TRBJ2-1|17|TRBD2
CASSLWAGGPISNEQFF
TGTGCCAGCAGTTTATGGGCGGGGGGGCCAATTTCCAATGAGCAGTTCTTC
>-|TRBV11-2|TRBJ1-4|13|-
CASSSVGVRKLFF
TGTGCCAGCAGCTCCGTGGGGGTACGAAAACTGTTTTTT
>few|TRBV7-3|TRBJ2-5|15|-
CASSLSGAGQETQYF
TGTGCCAGCAGCTTATCCGGGGCCGGGCAAGAGACCCAGTACTTC
>few|TRBV7-2|TRBJ2-1|13|-
CASSRPPAGEQFF
TGTGCCAGCAGCCGCCCTCCCGCGGGGGAGCAGTTCTTC
>-|TRBV6-6|TRBJ1-1|12|-
CASSYRETEAFF
TGTGCCAGCAGTTATAGAGAGACTGAAGCTTTCTTT
>-|TRBV6-5|TRBJ1-1|12|-
CASSYGTAEAFF
TGTGCCAGCAGTTACGGGACGGCAGAAGCTTTCTTT
>-|TRBV12-3/TRBV12-4|TRBJ2-7|15|-
CASSFSAHAPYEQYF
TGTGCCAGCAGTTTCTCTGCCCATGCACCGTATGAGCAGTACTTC
>many|TRBV4-1|TRBJ1-1|12|-
CASSQVQGEAFF
TGCGCCAGCAGCCAAGTACAAGGAGAAGCTTTCTTT
>-|TRBV20-1|TRBJ2-5|15|TRBD1
CSAEARTGGRETQYF
TGCAGTGCGGAGGCCCGGACAGGGGGCCGGGAGACCCAGTACTTC
>-|TRBV28|TRBJ2-5|13|TRBD1
CASSFRGRWTQYF
TGTGCCAGCAGTTTCAGGGGGCGGTGGACCCAGTACTTC
>few|TRBV7-9|TRBJ1-2|12|-
CASSFQGVGYTF
TGTGCCAGCAGCTTTCAAGGGGTTGGCTACACCTTC
>-|TRBV4-3|TRBJ2-3|15|-
CASSQDGTAAHTQYF
TGCGCCAGCAGCCAAGACGGGACCGCGGCCCATACGCAGTATTTT
>few|TRBV6-6|TRBJ2-4|11|TRBD1
CASSPRTGLVF
TGTGCCAGCAGTCCCCGGACAGGCCTCGTCTTC
>many|TRBV4-2|TRBJ1-2|14|-
CASSQEVWRGGYTF
TGTGCCAGCAGCCAAGAAGTTTGGCGCGGAGGCTACACCTTC
>many|TRBV4-1|TRBJ2-5|15|-
CASSQALVGGETQYF
TGCGCCAGCAGCCAAGCATTGGTAGGGGGTGAGACCCAGTACTTC
>few|TRBV5-1|TRBJ1-1|14|-
CASSQFRGNTEAFF
TGCGCCAGCAGCCAGTTCAGGGGAAACACTGAAGCTTTCTTT
>-|TRBV27|TRBJ2-2|15|-
CASSPIYVLAGELFF
TGTGCCAGCAGCCCCATATATGTCCTAGCCGGGGAGCTGTTTTTT
>many|TRBV20-1|TRBJ1-5|13|-
CSAQDRSHQPQHF
TGCAGTGCTCAAGACAGGTCACATCAGCCCCAGCATTTT
>few|TRBV7-6|TRBJ2-4|14|-
CASSPAADSEFQYF
TGTGCCAGCAGCCCGGCCGCCGACAGTGAATTTCAGTACTTC
>few|TRBV11-1|TRBJ2-1|14|-
CASSLRVPPREQFF
TGTGCCAGCAGCCTACGGGTCCCCCCCAGAGAGCAGTTCTTC